What follows are 5 T cell receptor beta chains derived from one specimen sequenced in a study of cytomegalovirus exposure and HLA in healthy donors. 13 Jbeta primers and 60 Vbeta primers were used for the PCR. Data came from immunoSEQ multiplex PCR; TCRdb stores just in-frame clones and leaves some out. There are 100,000 to 120,000 clones in the sample; about 73% occur only once, and roughly 1.2% lies in the top ten. Material for sequencing was PBMCs. The receptor set was obtained from a woman aged 25 to 39 in good health and CMV-seronegative.

The rearrangement uses TRBV4-3 and TRBJ2-7, with D hard to call. The length of the CDR3 is 14 residues. Germline V gene sequence: CDR1 LGHNA, CDR2 YSLEER. With 4 bases removed from V and 0 bases from J, the gap between germline ends came to 10 bases. CDR3 sequence reads: CASSPALDSYEQYF. As DNA, the CDR3 is TGCGCCAGCAGCCCCGCCTTAGACTCCTACGAGCAGTACTTC.

This clone came up a few times. The rearrangement uses TRBV28 and TRBJ1-5; 7 bases map to TRBD1. Germline V gene data show CDR1 as MDHEN and CDR2 as SYDVKM. This CDR3 is 14 amino acids long. The V gene end was trimmed by 6 bases and the J gene end by 3 bases; junction bases not matched to a gene: 5. CDR3 DNA: TGTGCCAGCAGCCCAGGGGGTCCCAATCAGCCCCAGCATTTT. This gives the protein CASSPGGPNQPQHF.

The CDR3 loop is CASSLVESNEQYF. CDR3 DNA sequence: TGTGCCAGCAGCTTGGTAGAGTCCAACGAGCAGTACTTC. The rearrangement links TRBV5-4 to TRBJ2-7, with no clear D. The CDR3 is 13 residues long. Germline V gives CDR1 SGHNT, CDR2 YYREEE (reference sequence). Trimming removed 0 bases at V and 5 bases at J, with 9 bases between.

V is TRBV20-1 and J is TRBJ2-1; the D gene is possibly TRBD1 (5 bases). CDR1 is DFQATT and CDR2 is SNEGSKA in the germline V gene (reference sequence). The ends were cut back, 7 bases at V and 12 bases at J, with 16 bases in the middle. CDR3 length: 11 residues. CDR3 loop: CSGSGAFGQFF. The CDR3 bases are TGCAGTGGTAGTGGGGCCTTTGGGCAGTTCTTC.

The rearrangement links TRBV7-2 to TRBJ2-7, with 11 bases matching TRBD2. The CDR3 is made up of 14 amino acids. The junction had 12 bases not matched to a gene; V was cut back by 7 bases and J by 10 bases. The germline CDR1 and CDR2 sequences are SGHTA and FQGNSA. CDR3 bases: TGTGCCAGCACCACCCCTGGGACTAGCGGTTCCCAGTACTTC. Translation: CASTTPGTSGSQYF.